Sequencing of this T cell receptor (beta chain) was carried out in a study of T cell responses to AZD1222 COVID-19 vaccine. A word on this clone: No antigen is known for it.

Profiling relied on immunoSEQ multiplex PCR, and the TCRdb table lists in-frame clones only, not all of them. Among approximately 100,000 clones listed, about 90% were seen once. Findings and caveats of the study: Clonal diversity was possibly underestimated, and white British individuals and females predominated among donors. The span of vaccine-associated CD4 TCRs extended across spike, with dominance at 160-218 and 743-854. The peak T cell response came first, and repertoires were sampled only after it. Two AZD1222 administrations were followed by greater Spike-specific TCR breadth and depth.

There are 14 residues in the CDR3. In germline, CDR1 is GTSNPN, CDR2 SVGIG (reference sequence). Trimming took 1 base from V and 5 from J, leaving 14 bases between them. The TCR was taken from an adult in good health. The sample consisted of peripheral blood, taken on day 0 of AZD1222 vaccination. The V gene is TRBV30, the J gene TRBJ2-5, with D perhaps TRBD2 (5 bases). In DNA, the CDR3 is TGTGCCTGGAGTGCGACCCGGGGATGGGAGACCCAGTACTTC. Its translation: CAWSATRGWETQYF.